The sample holds many counts of the clone carrying this T cell receptor (beta chain). Antigen: not known. V was clipped by 5 bases and J by 8 bases; unmatched bases: 11. Germline values: CDR1 SGHTA, CDR2 FQGTGA. CDR3 length: 15 amino acids. This sample stems from a study of T cells in Graves' hyperthyroidism and ophthalmopathy. The wider study: Blood was drawn when the patient was first diagnosed and still untreated.

PBMCs came from more than 8.5 ml fresh peripheral blood. Broader study findings: Researchers found most expanded thyroid clonotypes above 0.001 in blood as well. Ophthalmopathy was predicted by the model a median of roughly 6.6 months ahead of onset.

Authors of the study amplified TCR beta CDR3 regions from RNA transcripts. The HTBI set primed first-round TCR CDR3 RT-PCR. MiXCR, run by TCRdb on the multiplex PCR reads, gives a single entry per CDR3 protein. The table includes fewer than 600,000 distinct CDR3 sequences, approximately 14% detected once. The receptor comes from a woman aged 40-49 years with Graves' hyperthyroidism. V and J are TRBV7-3 and TRBJ2-1, with TRBD2 matching 8 bases. Sample: blood. The CDR3 bases are TGTGCCAGCAGCCCCCTTTACGGGAGGGCCGATGAGCAGTTCTTC. Protein: CASSPLYGRADEQFF.